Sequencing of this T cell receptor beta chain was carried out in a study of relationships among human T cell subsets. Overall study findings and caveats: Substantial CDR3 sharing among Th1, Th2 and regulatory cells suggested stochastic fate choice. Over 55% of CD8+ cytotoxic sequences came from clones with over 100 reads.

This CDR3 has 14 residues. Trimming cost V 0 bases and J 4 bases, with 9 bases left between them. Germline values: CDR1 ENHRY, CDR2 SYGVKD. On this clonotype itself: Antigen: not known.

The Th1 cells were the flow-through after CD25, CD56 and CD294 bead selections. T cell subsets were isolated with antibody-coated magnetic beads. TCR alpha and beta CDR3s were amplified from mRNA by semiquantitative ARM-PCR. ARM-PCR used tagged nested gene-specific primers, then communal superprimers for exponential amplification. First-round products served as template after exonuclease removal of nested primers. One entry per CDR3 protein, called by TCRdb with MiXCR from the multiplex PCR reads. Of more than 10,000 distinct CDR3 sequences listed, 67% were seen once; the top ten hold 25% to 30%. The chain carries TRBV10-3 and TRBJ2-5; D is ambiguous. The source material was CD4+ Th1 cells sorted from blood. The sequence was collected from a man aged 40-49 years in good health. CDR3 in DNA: TGTGCCATCAGTGAGTCGATATCCGGAGAGACCCAGTACTTC. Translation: CAISESISGETQYF.